These 17 T cell receptor beta chains were all obtained from the same sample, sequenced in a study of T cells in Graves' hyperthyroidism and ophthalmopathy. RNA transcripts yielded amplified TCR beta CDR3 regions. Using the HTBI primer set, a first-round RT-PCR was run on the TCR CDR3. TCRdb re-analysed the multiplex PCR reads in MiXCR, keeping a single row per CDR3 protein. Here the sample spans hundreds of thousands of distinct CDR3 sequences, around 15% being singletons. The sequenced sample was blood. The receptors derive from a woman younger than 30 with Graves' hyperthyroidism.

This clonotype was detected many times. The rearrangement joins TRBV20-1 to TRBJ2-3, with TRBD2 matching over 8 bases. Trimming at V came to 6 bases and at J to 0 bases, leaving 8 bases not matched to a gene. Germline V gene sequence: CDR1 DFQATT, CDR2 SNEGSKA (reference sequence). This CDR3 spans 15 amino acids. CDR3 in DNA: TGCAGTGCGAAGACCGGGACTAGTAGCACAGATACGCAGTATTTT. It translates to CSAKTGTSSTDTQYF.

Notes on this clonotype: This may be a read error, as it is one base from a much larger clone. The rearrangement joins TRBV12-3 or TRBV12-4 to TRBJ1-1; D is ambiguous. This CDR3 region has 13 residues. V was cut by 3 bases and J by 7 bases, with 12 bases left in between. CDR3 region: CASSLPMGSEAFF. CDR3 nucleotides: TGTGCCAGCAGTTTGCCCATGGGCAGTGAAGCTTTCTTT.

This clonotype was picked up many times. This chain joins TRBV7-2 and TRBJ2-3; D may be TRBD2 (6 bases). The CDR3 is made up of 17 amino acids. The ends were cut back, 5 bases at V and 0 bases at J, with 18 bases in the middle. Germline CDR1 is SGHTA and CDR2 is FQGNSA. The chain's CDR3 is CASSPVGGGSSTDTQYF. The CDR3 DNA reads as TGTGCCAGCAGCCCCGTGGGGGGAGGATCTAGCACAGATACGCAGTATTTT. The full variable domain, rest sourced from reference TRBV7-2 and TRBJ2-3, is GAGVSQSPSNKVTEKGKDVELRCDPISGHTALYWYRQSLGQGLEFLIYFQGNSAPDKSGLPSDRFSAERTGGSVSTLTIQRTQQEDSAVYLCASSPVGGGSSTDTQYFGPGTRLTVL.

In its sample, this clonotype was seen many times. The gene calls are TRBV11-2 and TRBJ2-2; 9 bases are shared with TRBD2. Germline CDR1 reads SGHAT; CDR2 reads FQNNGV. The trim removed 5 bases at V and 7 bases at J, leaving 11 bases unmatched. The CDR3 totals 16 residues. The CDR3 DNA follows: TGTGCCAGCAGCCCGGGACTAGCCAAAGACAACGGGGAGCTGTTTTTT. Its protein is CASSPGLAKDNGELFF.

This clonotype came up many times. This rearrangement joins TRBV27 to TRBJ2-7, with D tentatively TRBD2 (6 bases). Germline lookup yields CDR1 MNHEY and CDR2 SMNVEV (reference sequence). This CDR3 contains 15 residues. V was shortened by 5 bases and J by 4 bases, with 18 bases between the two germline ends. This CDR3 reads CASSNQGGTIYEQYF. As DNA, the CDR3 is TGTGCCAGCAGTAACCAAGGCGGGACCATTTACGAGCAGTACTTC.

In this sample, this clonotype turned up a few times. This rearrangement joins TRBV6-1 to TRBJ1-5, with a possible D match to TRBD1 (5 bases). The CDR3 extends over 15 amino acids. Trimming left V 1 base short and J 3 bases short, with 10 bases between. The germline gives CDR1 MNHNS, CDR2 SASEGT. DNA of the CDR3: TGTGCCAGCAGTGAAGGAACAGGCCTCAATCAGCCCCAGCATTTT. Translating gives CASSEGTGLNQPQHF.

This clonotype was seen at least ten times. V and J are TRBV28 and TRBJ2-3; D remains unclear. From germline, CDR1 is MDHEN and CDR2 SYDVKM. Trimming removed 1 base at V and 1 base at J, with 3 bases between. The CDR3 loop spans 13 amino acids. DNA for the CDR3: TGTGCCAGCAGTTTATATCGCACAGATACGCAGTATTTT. This translates into CASSLYRTDTQYF.

There are many counts of this clonotype. The chain carries TRBV28 and TRBJ2-1; unclear D gene. The V and J ends lost 2 bases and 6 bases respectively, with 11 bases between them. This CDR3 region has 14 residues. Germline-derived CDR1 and CDR2 are MDHEN and SYDVKM. DNA for the CDR3: TGTGCCAGCAGTTTACAAGCCTATACCAATGAGCAGTTCTTC. Protein: CASSLQAYTNEQFF.

The V gene is TRBV19, the J gene TRBJ1-5, with a possible D match to TRBD1 (6 bases). The CDR3 covers 15 residues. The germline V gene has CDR1 LNHDA and CDR2 SQIVND (reference sequence). The V end was cut by 6 bases, the J end by 7 bases, with 19 bases between. The CDR3 reads CASRTGDRSGQPQHF. The CDR3 DNA sequence: TGTGCCAGTAGAACGGGTGACAGGTCGGGGCAGCCCCAGCATTTT.

This chain links TRBV13 with TRBJ1-2; no reliable D call. The CDR3 spans 15 residues. From germline, CDR1 is PRHDT and CDR2 FYEKMQ (reference sequence). The germline V and J ends were trimmed by 0 bases and 2 bases, with 10 bases remaining between them. Here the CDR3 DNA reads TGTGCCAGCAGCTTAGGACAGAGAATCAACTATGGCTACACCTTC. Protein: CASSLGQRINYGYTF.

The rearrangement joins TRBV7-9 to TRBJ1-4; a weak D match, TRBD1 (5 bases). Germline loops: CDR1 SEHNR, CDR2 FQNEAQ (reference sequence). V was shortened by 5 bases and J by 7 bases, with 14 bases between the two germline ends. This CDR3 spans 14 amino acids. CDR3 DNA sequence: TGTGCCAGCAGCCGAGGGGAGATTGGTGAAAAACTGTTTTTT. It yields the protein CASSRGEIGEKLFF.

V gene TRBV2 combines with J gene TRBJ2-1; 12 bases line up with TRBD2. V trimming: 5 bases; J trimming: 4 bases; junction bases outside the gene matches: 9. Germline V gene lookup returns CDR1 SNHLY and CDR2 FYNNEI. The CDR3 spans 17 residues. For the CDR3, the DNA is TGTGCCAGCAGTCCTCAGGGACTAGCGGGCCTATACAATGAGCAGTTCTTC. The encoded protein is CASSPQGLAGLYNEQFF.

Only a few counts were recorded for this clonotype. This chain uses TRBV27 with TRBJ1-2, with no clear D. This CDR3 has 13 residues. V was trimmed by 10 bases and J by 5 bases, leaving 17 bases between them. Germline CDR1 MNHEY, CDR2 SMNVEV (reference sequence). In DNA form, the CDR3 reads TGTGCCACCCAAGCAGGAATCGGTTATGGCTACACCTTC. This codes for CATQAGIGYGYTF.

This clonotype came up a few times. V is TRBV20-1 and J is TRBJ1-3, with D uncertain. Germline V lookup: CDR1 DFQATT, CDR2 SNEGSKA (reference sequence). Trimming cost V 4 bases and J 4 bases, with 11 bases left between them. This CDR3 region has 13 residues. The CDR3 loop reads CSATRDSGNTIYF. The CDR3 region has the DNA TGCAGTGCTACGAGGGATTCCGGAAACACCATATATTTT.

This clonotype was seen a handful of times. This chain uses TRBV9 with TRBJ2-5, with 8 bases fitting TRBD1. With V trimmed by 4 bases and J by 5 bases, 10 bases remained unmatched. The V gene's germline CDR1 is SGDLS and CDR2 YYNGEE. There are 15 residues in the CDR3. CDR3 sequence: CASSPWTGQWETQYF. CDR3 in DNA: TGTGCCAGCAGCCCGTGGACAGGGCAGTGGGAGACCCAGTACTTC.

This clonotype was found a few times. J is TRBJ2-7 and V is TRBV6-1; possible D gene TRBD2, 5 bases. Trimming left V 6 bases short and J 5 bases short, with 17 bases between. Germline CDR1 MNHNS, CDR2 SASEGT. CDR3 length: 14 amino acids. CDR3 protein: CASSPAGALNEQYF. In nucleotides, the CDR3 is TGTGCCAGCAGCCCCGCGGGTGCCCTCAACGAGCAGTACTTC.

The chain uses TRBV27 and TRBJ1-4; TRBD1 might be the D (6 bases). V lost 4 bases and J 4 bases, leaving 19 bases between the germline ends. The CDR3 has 17 amino acids. Germline CDR1 MNHEY, CDR2 SMNVEV (reference sequence). The CDR3 DNA reads TGTGCCAGCAGTTCCGGGGGCCTCGGTGGAGGTAATGAAAAACTGTTTTTT. It is translated as CASSSGGLGGGNEKLFF.